These 30 T cell receptor beta chains were sequenced from one sample in a study of blood T cell repertoires in COVID-19 (dated by TCRdb to between 2020 and 2021). The library was obtained by the immunoSEQ multiplex PCR assay. The clones in this table, taken by TCRdb from immuneACCESS, are in-frame only. Not every clone is retained; where verified, under half of the shortfall comes from an unresolved V gene, and the cause of the rest is unknown. This sample gives approximately 220,000 clones in total; around 90% of them show up just once. The ten largest clones capture just over 2.5% of the sample. Sequenced: PBMCs or T cells enriched from blood (not recorded which). Receptors were obtained from a woman aged 25 to 39 who had recovered from COVID-19.

This clone was recorded once. CDR3 region: CASSYGSRGNTEAFF. The DNA of the CDR3 is TGTGCCAGCAGTTATGGTAGCAGGGGAAACACTGAAGCTTTCTTT. This chain connects TRBV6-2 or TRBV6-3 to TRBJ1-1, with D possibly TRBD1 on 6 matching bases. Looked up from germline, CDR1 is MNHEY and CDR2 is SVGEGT. The CDR3 has 15 amino acids. Trimming took 3 bases from V and 2 from J, leaving 13 bases between them.

The rearrangement uses TRBV5-4 and TRBJ2-7; TRBD2 is a possible D gene (6 bases). Germline V gene sequence: CDR1 SGHNT, CDR2 YYREEE (reference sequence). Trimming removed 4 bases at V and 6 bases at J, with 17 bases between. The CDR3 has 14 residues. The CDR3 DNA sequence: TGTGCCAGCAGCCCCTCTAGCGCGGCCCCCGAGCAGTACTTC. This gives the protein CASSPSSAAPEQYF.

Turning to this clone: Other DNA sequences in this sample translate to the same CDR3. The V and J genes are TRBV29-1 and TRBJ1-1; D ambiguous. Trimming removed 3 bases at V and 0 bases at J, with 5 bases between. The CDR3 consists of 12 residues. Germline CDR1 SQVTM, CDR2 ANQGSEA. The CDR3 loop is CSVDSMNTEAFF. The CDR3 bases are TGCAGCGTTGACAGTATGAACACTGAAGCTTTCTTT. The whole variable domain, remainder taken from reference TRBV29-1 and TRBJ1-1, is SAVISQKPSRDICQRGTSLTIQCQVDSQVTMMFWYRQQPGQSLTLIATANQGSEATYESGFVIDKFPISRPNLTFSTLTVSNMSPEDSSIYLCSVDSMNTEAFFGQGTRLTVV.

The rearrangement links TRBV11-3 to TRBJ2-3, with 7 bases lining up with TRBD1. Trimming at V came to 6 bases and at J to 0 bases, leaving 12 bases not matched to a gene. CDR1 and CDR2 (germline): SGHNT, YENEEA. This CDR3 has 17 residues. The CDR3 reads CASSPGVGQLSTDTQYF. The CDR3 DNA is TGTGCCAGCAGTCCCGGGGTGGGACAGCTTAGCACAGATACGCAGTATTTT.

The rearrangement joins TRBV5-1 to TRBJ2-2; 7 bases match TRBD1. After removal of 4 bases from V and 10 bases from J, the junction contained 13 bases not matched to a gene. The V gene's germline CDR1 is SGHRS and CDR2 YFSETQ. The CDR3 sequence is 15 residues long. The chain's CDR3 is CASSLRQGWVPELFF. CDR3 sequence (DNA): TGCGCCAGCAGCCTCAGACAGGGTTGGGTTCCGGAGCTGTTTTTT.

The V gene is TRBV5-4, the J gene TRBJ1-2, with TRBD1 matching 11 bases. V trimming: 5 bases; J trimming: 8 bases; junction bases outside the gene matches: 8. Germline CDR1 SGHNT, CDR2 YYREEE (reference sequence). The CDR3 is 14 residues long. CDR3 sequence (DNA): TGTGCCAGCAGGCGCGGACAGGGGGCAGGAGGCTACACCTTC. Translated: CASRRGQGAGGYTF.

The chain uses TRBV9 and TRBJ2-3, with TRBD2 matching 9 bases. Germline lookup yields CDR1 SGDLS and CDR2 YYNGEE. V was clipped by 2 bases and J by 12 bases; unmatched bases: 10. The CDR3 runs 14 residues. For the CDR3, the DNA is TGTGCCAGCAGCGTGGGACTAGCCCAAACCCCTCAGTATTTT. Translating it yields CASSVGLAQTPQYF.

This clone was counted between two and nine times. The chain has TRBV7-2 and TRBJ1-2; TRBD1 agrees at 10 bases. This CDR3 region has 15 residues. Germline V gives CDR1 SGHTA, CDR2 FQGNSA. The trim removed 4 bases at V and 4 bases at J, leaving 6 bases unmatched. The DNA for the CDR3 is TGTGCCAGCAGCTCATCCGGGACAGGGGCCTATGGCTACACCTTC. As protein: CASSSSGTGAYGYTF.

The chain has TRBV3-1 (or the pseudogene TRBV3-2) and TRBJ1-1, with D uncertain. Trimming removed 1 base at V and 1 base at J, with 10 bases between. Germline V gives CDR1 LGHDT, CDR2 YNNKEL (reference sequence). There are 15 residues in the CDR3. CDR3 nucleotide sequence: TGTGCCAGCAGCCAAGGTCCGGGAACGAACACTGAAGCTTTCTTT. Protein: CASSQGPGTNTEAFF.

The chain uses TRBV7-2 and TRBJ1-1; D remains unclear. This CDR3 comprises 13 residues. The germline V and J ends were trimmed by 6 bases and 1 base, with 9 bases remaining between them. Germline V gene sequence: CDR1 SGHTA, CDR2 FQGNSA. In DNA, the CDR3 is TGTGCCAGCAGGTTACCACAGAACACTGAAGCTTTCTTT. Its translation: CASRLPQNTEAFF. The entire variable domain, with the rest obtained from reference TRBV7-2 and TRBJ1-1, is as follows: GAGVSQSPSNKVTEKGKDVELRCDPISGHTALYWYRQSLGQGLEFLIYFQGNSAPDKSGLPSDRFSAERTGGSVSTLTIQRTQQEDSAVYLCASRLPQNTEAFFGQGTRLTVV.

The gene calls are TRBV29-1 and TRBJ1-2, with 8 bases fitting TRBD1. Trimming removed 6 bases from V and 4 bases from J; junction bases left unmatched: 7. This CDR3 is built from 13 residues. CDR1 SQVTM and CDR2 ANQGSEA come from the germline V gene. The CDR3 protein is CSVKGQGSYGYTF. CDR3 nucleotides: TGCAGCGTGAAAGGACAGGGCAGCTATGGCTACACCTTC.

The chain links TRBV11-2 to TRBJ1-4; 7 positions match TRBD1. There are 15 residues in the CDR3. After removal of 2 bases from V and 8 bases from J, the junction contained 8 bases not matched to a gene. CDR1 SGHAT and CDR2 FQNNGV come from the germline V gene. CDR3 coding DNA: TGTGCCAGCAGCTTAAGAGGAGACAGGGTAGAAAAACTGTTTTTT. Its protein product is CASSLRGDRVEKLFF.

The chain couples TRBV7-2 to TRBJ1-6; D perhaps matches TRBD1 (5 bases). The V gene lost 5 bases and the J gene lost 4 bases, with 15 bases spanning the gap. This CDR3 contains 16 residues. The germline V gene encodes CDR1 SGHTA and CDR2 FQGNSA. Here the CDR3 reads CASSQTGPAYNSPLHF. Here the CDR3 DNA reads TGTGCCAGCAGCCAAACAGGCCCTGCGTATAATTCACCCCTCCACTTT.

Notes on this clone: One end of the junction fails to match germline, which may point to a read error. The V call is TRBV29-1, the J call TRBJ2-1; 8 nucleotides line up with TRBD1. The germline gives CDR1 SQVTM, CDR2 ANQGSEA. CDR3 size: 15 residues. CDR3 coding DNA: TGCAGCGCCTTCGGGACAGGTAATATTTACACTGAGCAGTTCTTC. Its protein product is CSAFGTGNIYTEQFF.

The gene calls are TRBV7-6 and TRBJ2-3; possibly TRBD2 for D (6 bases). This CDR3 has 15 residues. Between the trimmed V and J ends, which lost 5 bases and 3 bases, there was a span of 15 bases. The germline V gene encodes CDR1 SGHVS and CDR2 FNYEAQ. The CDR3 nucleotides read TGTGCCAGCAGCCAAGCGGGCGGAACTACAGATACGCAGTATTTT. This sequence encodes CASSQAGGTTDTQYF.

This sequence joins TRBV2 and TRBJ2-3; D might be TRBD1 (5 bases). The V end lost 2 bases, the J end lost 9 bases, and 15 bases lay between the germline ends. The CDR3 runs 14 residues. CDR1 SNHLY and CDR2 FYNNEI come from the germline V gene. CDR3 nucleotide sequence: TGTGCCAGCAGTGAATTACTCATCAAGGGGACGCAGTATTTT. Residues: CASSELLIKGTQYF.

CDR3 in amino acids: CASSVAGLNSPLHF. The CDR3 DNA follows: TGTGCCAGCAGCGTAGCAGGCTTAAATTCACCCCTCCACTTT. V usage is TRBV9 and J usage is TRBJ1-6; D not resolved. Germline V gives CDR1 SGDLS, CDR2 YYNGEE. The CDR3 is 14 amino acids. V dropped 0 bases and J dropped 7 bases, with 8 bases sitting between them. Together with reference TRBV9 and TRBJ1-6, the CDR3 gives the full variable domain: DSGVTQTPKHLITATGQRVTLRCSPRSGDLSVYWYQQSLDQGLQFLIQYYNGEERAKGNILERFSAQQFPDLHSELNLSSLELGDSALYFCASSVAGLNSPLHFGNGTRLTVT.

The rearrangement links TRBV6-2 or TRBV6-3 to TRBJ2-7, with 8 bases aligning to TRBD1. Germline V gene data show CDR1 as MNHEY and CDR2 as SVGEGT. The CDR3 has 15 residues. V trimming: 0 bases; J trimming: 7 bases; junction bases outside the gene matches: 8. Here the CDR3 DNA reads TGTGCCAGCAGTTACTCGGCAGGGGGCGGATCAGAGCAGTACTTC. Encoded protein: CASSYSAGGGSEQYF.

V and J are TRBV7-2 and TRBJ1-1, with D perhaps TRBD1 (6 bases). The CDR3 spans 13 residues. The V gene lost 1 base and the J gene lost 9 bases, with 12 bases spanning the gap. Germline CDR1 is SGHTA and CDR2 is FQGNSA. For the CDR3, the DNA is TGTGCCAGCAGCTTAGGGACAGCGACGAAAGCTTTCTTT. It yields the protein CASSLGTATKAFF.

About this clone itself: Within the sample, other DNA sequences also encode this same CDR3. This rearrangement joins TRBV5-1 to TRBJ1-5, with 9 bases aligning to TRBD1. CDR1 and CDR2 (germline): SGHRS, YFSETQ. Trimming took 0 bases from V and 7 from J; bases not matched to a gene: 2. The CDR3 has 14 amino acids. CDR3 sequence (DNA): TGCGCCAGCAGCTTGGGGGGACAGGGCCAGCCCCAGCATTTT. This translates into CASSLGGQGQPQHF.

The J gene is TRBJ1-1, the V gene TRBV4-1; TRBD1 agrees at 8 bases. The CDR3 contains 16 residues. J gave up 5 bases and V 0 bases, and 8 bases lay outside the gene matches. Germline V lookup: CDR1 MGHRA, CDR2 YSYEKL. CDR3 amino acids: CASSQDIQGARTEAFF. CDR3 nucleotide sequence: TGCGCCAGCAGCCAAGATATTCAGGGGGCGCGGACTGAAGCTTTCTTT.

This chain connects TRBV11-3 to TRBJ2-1; tentatively, D is TRBD2 (6 bases). Germline V lookup: CDR1 SGHNT, CDR2 YENEEA. The CDR3 covers 13 residues. Deletions cut 1 base from V and 5 bases from J, with 6 bases between. CDR3 DNA sequence: TGTGCCAGCAGCTTAGGGGGGGACAATGAGCAGTTCTTC. Amino acid sequence: CASSLGGDNEQFF. The complete variable domain, with remaining parts taken from reference TRBV11-3 and TRBJ2-1, reads EAGVVQSPRYKIIEKKQPVAFWCNPISGHNTLYWYLQNLGQGPELLIRYENEEAVDDSQLPKDRFSAERLKGVDSTLKIQPAELGDSAVYLCASSLGGDNEQFFGPGTRLTVL.

This clone was detected only once. This chain uses TRBV19 with TRBJ1-5; the match to TRBD1 covers 7 bases. Germline V lookup: CDR1 LNHDA, CDR2 SQIVND (reference sequence). The CDR3 loop spans 15 amino acids. Germline trimming cut 7 bases from V and 0 bases from J; bases unmatched to any gene: 6. The CDR3 region is CASKRGGYSNQPQHF. CDR3 DNA sequence: TGTGCCAGTAAGAGAGGGGGCTATAGCAATCAGCCCCAGCATTTT.

The chain links TRBV11-2 to TRBJ1-2; 12 nucleotides line up with TRBD1. The CDR3 loop spans 17 amino acids. From germline, CDR1 is SGHAT and CDR2 FQNNGV. Trimming at V came to 0 bases and at J to 5 bases, leaving 7 bases not matched to a gene. The CDR3 region is CASSLDYGTGGRYGYTF. Written as DNA, the CDR3 is TGTGCCAGCAGCTTAGATTATGGGACAGGGGGCAGGTATGGCTACACCTTC.

This clone was observed a handful of times. The V call is TRBV9, the J call TRBJ1-4, with D perhaps TRBD1 (5 bases). CDR3 length: 15 amino acids. In germline, CDR1 is SGDLS, CDR2 YYNGEE. Trimming took off 4 bases at V and 5 bases at J, with 15 bases between the two ends. CDR3 in DNA: TGTGCCAGCAGCCTCCCTAGGGGAGGGAATGAAAAACTGTTTTTT. Residues: CASSLPRGGNEKLFF.

This sequence joins TRBV6-5 and TRBJ1-2; 9 nucleotides match TRBD1. After removal of 5 bases from V and 7 bases from J, the junction contained 8 bases not matched to a gene. This CDR3 contains 14 residues. From germline, CDR1 is MNHEY and CDR2 SVGAGI. The CDR3 here is CASSPDRGVRGYTF. The CDR3 DNA reads TGTGCCAGCAGTCCGGACAGGGGAGTTCGTGGCTACACCTTC.

The CDR3 spells CASSFTAGGPTDTQYF. As DNA, the CDR3 is TGTGCCAGCAGCTTTACAGCGGGGGGACCCACAGATACGCAGTATTTT. V and J are TRBV7-8 and TRBJ2-3; TRBD2 agrees at 9 bases. CDR3 length: 16 residues. Germline CDR1 reads SGHVS; CDR2 reads FQNEAQ. V was clipped by 3 bases and J by 2 bases; unmatched bases: 6.

The chain uses TRBV5-6 and TRBJ1-4; 9 nucleotides align to TRBD1. This CDR3 spans 16 amino acids. The junction had 12 bases not matched to a gene; V was cut back by 1 base and J by 11 bases. Germline V gives CDR1 SGHDT, CDR2 YYEEEE. The CDR3 protein is CASSLFSYGQGRKLFF. For the CDR3, the DNA is TGTGCCAGCAGCTTGTTCTCGTACGGACAGGGGAGGAAACTGTTTTTT.

The CDR3 region is CASILTQGARTEAFF. CDR3 in DNA: TGTGCCAGCATCCTAACCCAGGGGGCAAGAACTGAAGCTTTCTTT. The chain couples TRBV7-9 to TRBJ1-1; 8 nucleotides match TRBD1. CDR1 SEHNR and CDR2 FQNEAQ come from the germline V gene (reference sequence). Trimming took 7 bases from V and 5 from J; bases not matched to a gene: 12. This CDR3 has 15 amino acids.

J is TRBJ1-2 and V is TRBV3-1 (or the pseudogene TRBV3-2); D ambiguous. Germline V CDR1 and CDR2: LGHDT, YNNKEL (reference sequence). This CDR3 region has 13 residues. V lost 5 bases and J lost 6, with 13 bases in between. The CDR3 sequence: CASSTPPGNGYTF. CDR3 nucleotide sequence: TGTGCCAGCAGCACCCCTCCGGGTAATGGCTACACCTTC.